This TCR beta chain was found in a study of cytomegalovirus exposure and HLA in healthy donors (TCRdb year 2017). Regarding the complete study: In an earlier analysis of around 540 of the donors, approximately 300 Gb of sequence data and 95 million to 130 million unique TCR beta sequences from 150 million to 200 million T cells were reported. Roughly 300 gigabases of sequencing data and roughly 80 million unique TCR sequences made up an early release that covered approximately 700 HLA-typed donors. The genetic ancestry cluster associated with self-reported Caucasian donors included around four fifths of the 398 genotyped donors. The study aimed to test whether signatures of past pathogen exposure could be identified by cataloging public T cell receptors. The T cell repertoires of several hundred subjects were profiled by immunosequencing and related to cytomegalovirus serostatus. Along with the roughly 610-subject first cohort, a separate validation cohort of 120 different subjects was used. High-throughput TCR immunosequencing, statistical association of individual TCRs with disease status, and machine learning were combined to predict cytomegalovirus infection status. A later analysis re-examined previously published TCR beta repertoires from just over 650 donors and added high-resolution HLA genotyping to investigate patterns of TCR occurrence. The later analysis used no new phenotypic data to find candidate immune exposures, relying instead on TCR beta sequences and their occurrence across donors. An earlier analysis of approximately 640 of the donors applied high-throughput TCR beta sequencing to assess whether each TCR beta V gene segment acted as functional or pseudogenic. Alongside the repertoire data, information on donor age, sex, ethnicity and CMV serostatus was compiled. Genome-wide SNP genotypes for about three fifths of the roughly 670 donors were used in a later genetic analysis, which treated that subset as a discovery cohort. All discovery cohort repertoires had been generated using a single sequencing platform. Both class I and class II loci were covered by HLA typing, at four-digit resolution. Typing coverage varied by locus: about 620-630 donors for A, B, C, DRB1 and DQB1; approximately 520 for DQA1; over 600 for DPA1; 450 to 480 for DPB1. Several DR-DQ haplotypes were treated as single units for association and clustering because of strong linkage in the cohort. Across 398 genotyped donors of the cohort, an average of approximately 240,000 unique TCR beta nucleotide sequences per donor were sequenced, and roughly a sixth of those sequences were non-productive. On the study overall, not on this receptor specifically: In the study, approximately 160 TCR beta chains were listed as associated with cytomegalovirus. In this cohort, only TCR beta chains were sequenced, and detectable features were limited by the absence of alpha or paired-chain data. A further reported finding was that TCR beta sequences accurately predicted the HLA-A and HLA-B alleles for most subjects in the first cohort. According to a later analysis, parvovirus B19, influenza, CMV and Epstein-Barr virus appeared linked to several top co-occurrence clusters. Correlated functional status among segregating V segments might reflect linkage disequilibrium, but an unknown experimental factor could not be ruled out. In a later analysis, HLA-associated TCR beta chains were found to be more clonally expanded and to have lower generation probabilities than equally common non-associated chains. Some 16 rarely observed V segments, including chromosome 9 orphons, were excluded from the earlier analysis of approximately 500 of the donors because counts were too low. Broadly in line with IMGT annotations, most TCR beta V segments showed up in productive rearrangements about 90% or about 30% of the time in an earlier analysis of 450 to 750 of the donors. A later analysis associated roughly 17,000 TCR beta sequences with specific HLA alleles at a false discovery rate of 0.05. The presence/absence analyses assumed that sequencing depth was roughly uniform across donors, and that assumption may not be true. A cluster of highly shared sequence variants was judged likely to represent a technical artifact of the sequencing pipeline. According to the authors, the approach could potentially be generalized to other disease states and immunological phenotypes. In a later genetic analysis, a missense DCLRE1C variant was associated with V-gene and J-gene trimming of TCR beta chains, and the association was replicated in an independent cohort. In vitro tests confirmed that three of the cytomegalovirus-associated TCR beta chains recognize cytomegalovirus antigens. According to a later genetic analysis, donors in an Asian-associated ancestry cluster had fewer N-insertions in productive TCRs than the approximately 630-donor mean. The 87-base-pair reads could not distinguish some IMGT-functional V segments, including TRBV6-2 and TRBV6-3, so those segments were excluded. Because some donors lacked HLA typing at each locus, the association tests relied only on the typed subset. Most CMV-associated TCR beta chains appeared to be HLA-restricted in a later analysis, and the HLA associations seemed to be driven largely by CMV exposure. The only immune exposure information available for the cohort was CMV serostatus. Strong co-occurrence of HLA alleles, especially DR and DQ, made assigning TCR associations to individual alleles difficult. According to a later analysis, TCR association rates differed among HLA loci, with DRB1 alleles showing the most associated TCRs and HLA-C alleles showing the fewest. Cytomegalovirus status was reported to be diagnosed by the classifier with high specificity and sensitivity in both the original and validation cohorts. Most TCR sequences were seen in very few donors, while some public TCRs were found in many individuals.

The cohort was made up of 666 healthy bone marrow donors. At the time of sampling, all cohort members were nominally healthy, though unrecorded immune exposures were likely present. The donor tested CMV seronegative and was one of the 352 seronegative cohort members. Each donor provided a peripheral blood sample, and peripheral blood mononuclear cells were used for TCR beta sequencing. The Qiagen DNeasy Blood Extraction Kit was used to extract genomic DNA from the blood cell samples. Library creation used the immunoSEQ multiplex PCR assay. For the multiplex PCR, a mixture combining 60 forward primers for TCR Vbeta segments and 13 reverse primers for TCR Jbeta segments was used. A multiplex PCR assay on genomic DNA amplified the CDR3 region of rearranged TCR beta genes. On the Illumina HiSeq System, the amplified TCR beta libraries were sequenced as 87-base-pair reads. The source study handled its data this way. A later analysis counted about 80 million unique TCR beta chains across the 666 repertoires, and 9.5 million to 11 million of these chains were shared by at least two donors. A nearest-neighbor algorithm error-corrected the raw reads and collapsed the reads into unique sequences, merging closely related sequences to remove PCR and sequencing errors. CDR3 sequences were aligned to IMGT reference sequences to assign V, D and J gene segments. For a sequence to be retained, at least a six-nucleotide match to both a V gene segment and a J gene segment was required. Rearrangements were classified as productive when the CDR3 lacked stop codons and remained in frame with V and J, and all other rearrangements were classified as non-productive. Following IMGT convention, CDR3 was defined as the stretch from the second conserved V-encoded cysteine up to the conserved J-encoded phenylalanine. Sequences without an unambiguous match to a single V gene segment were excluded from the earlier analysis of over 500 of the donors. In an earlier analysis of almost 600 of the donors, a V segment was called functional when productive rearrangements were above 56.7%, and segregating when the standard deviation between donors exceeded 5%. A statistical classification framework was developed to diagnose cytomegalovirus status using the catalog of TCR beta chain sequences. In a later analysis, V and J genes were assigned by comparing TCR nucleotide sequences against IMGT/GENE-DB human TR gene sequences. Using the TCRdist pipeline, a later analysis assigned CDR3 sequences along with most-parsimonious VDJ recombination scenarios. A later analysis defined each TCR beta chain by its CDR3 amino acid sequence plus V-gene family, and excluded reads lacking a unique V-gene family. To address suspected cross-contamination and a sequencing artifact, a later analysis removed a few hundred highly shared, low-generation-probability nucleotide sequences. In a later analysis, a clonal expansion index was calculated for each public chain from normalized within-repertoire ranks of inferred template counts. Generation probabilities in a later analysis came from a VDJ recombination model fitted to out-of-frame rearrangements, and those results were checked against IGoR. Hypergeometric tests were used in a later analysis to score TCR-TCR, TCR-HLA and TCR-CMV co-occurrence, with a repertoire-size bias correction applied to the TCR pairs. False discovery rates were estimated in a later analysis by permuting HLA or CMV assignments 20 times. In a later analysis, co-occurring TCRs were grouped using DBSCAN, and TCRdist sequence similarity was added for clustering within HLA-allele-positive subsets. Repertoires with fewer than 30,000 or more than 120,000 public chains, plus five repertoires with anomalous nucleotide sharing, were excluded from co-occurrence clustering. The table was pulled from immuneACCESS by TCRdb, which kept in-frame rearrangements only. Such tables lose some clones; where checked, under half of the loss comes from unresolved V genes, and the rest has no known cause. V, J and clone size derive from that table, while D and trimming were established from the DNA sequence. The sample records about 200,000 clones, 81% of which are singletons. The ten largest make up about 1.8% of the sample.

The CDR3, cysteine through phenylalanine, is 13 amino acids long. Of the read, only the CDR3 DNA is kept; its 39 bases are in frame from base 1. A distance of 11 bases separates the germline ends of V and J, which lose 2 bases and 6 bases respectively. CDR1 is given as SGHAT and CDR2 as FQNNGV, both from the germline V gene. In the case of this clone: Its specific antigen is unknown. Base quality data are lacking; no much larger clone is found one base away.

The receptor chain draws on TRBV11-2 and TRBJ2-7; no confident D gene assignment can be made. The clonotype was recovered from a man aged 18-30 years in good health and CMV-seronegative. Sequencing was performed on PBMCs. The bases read TGTGCCAGCAGCTTATCCACTACAAGCGAGCAGTACTTC. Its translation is CASSLSTTSEQYF. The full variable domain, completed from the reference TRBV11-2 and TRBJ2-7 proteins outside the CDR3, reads EAGVAQSPRYKIIEKRQSVAFWCNPISGHATLYWYQQILGQGPKLLIQFQNNGVVDDSQLPKDRFSAERLKGVDSTLKIQPAKLEDSAVYLCASSLSTTSEQYFGPGTRLTVT.